These T cell receptor beta chains were read from a single sample in a study of identical twins' blood T cells. TCRdb fed the 5' RACE reads into MiXCR, producing one record per CDR3 protein. Seen here are hundreds of thousands of distinct CDR3 sequences, about 28% observed once, and the top ten hold 6.1%. Specimen: PBMCs. The receptors stem from a woman aged 18 to 55 in good health. The conserved cysteine and the conserved F or W are not part of the CDR3 here. A D gene is named only where the DNA matches it firmly.

TRBV12-3/TRBV12-4 | TRBD2 | ASSLGTSGVGNIQY
TRBV5-6 | NA | ASNIRGTDSGLTNEKLF
TRBV5-1 | NA | ASSFDTHYGYT
TRBV29-1 | NA | SVARTADEAF
TRBV20-1 | NA | SARRPTEWGYT
TRBV29-1 | TRBD2 | SVAPLAGRNEQF
TRBV4-2 | NA | ASSQVEAPLSGANVLT
TRBV5-1 | NA | ASSLGSQNYGYT
TRBV20-1 | TRBD2 | SATPTSARGIAEQY
TRBV7-9 | NA | ASSYRDITGNTIY
TRBV12-3/TRBV12-4 | TRBD1 | ASSLAGQFNEKLF
TRBV9 | TRBD2 | ASSVAGGGLPNEQF
TRBV15 | NA | ATSRVRAADTQY
TRBV9 | NA | ASSGTTVGDTQY
TRBV18 | NA | ASSQQAITNEKLF